The TCR beta chain under discussion was sequenced for a study of shared clonotypes between healthy human individuals. Per the germline V gene, CDR1 is SGHRS and CDR2 is YFSETQ. The V and J ends lost 4 bases and 2 bases respectively, with 19 bases between them. The CDR3 covers 16 residues. Data came from immunoSEQ multiplex PCR; TCRdb stores just in-frame clones and leaves some out. The sample has 300,000 to 400,000 clones; 70% to 75% are singletons. In its sample, this clone was seen many times. The chain recombines TRBV5-1 with TRBJ2-7; the D call may be TRBD1 or TRBD2 (5 bases each). The source is a man aged 30 to 45 in good health. The sequencing sample was made of memory CD4+ T cells sorted from blood. Stated subset: CD45RA-negative fraction. The CDR3 DNA reads TGCGCCAGCAGCCAATCCGGGACCAACCCAACCTACGAGCAGTACTTC. Translation gives CASSQSGTNPTYEQYF.